The present TCR beta chain was sequenced within a study of shared clonotypes between healthy human individuals. Study as a whole: Donor composition was a couple of women and a few men, aged 18 to 49. Whole-study results and caveats: Naive subsets tended to show greater estimated richness than memory subsets.

V gave up 0 bases and J gave up 12 bases, with 15 bases separating them. Germline V gene data show CDR1 as SEHNR and CDR2 as FQNEAQ (reference sequence). The CDR3 totals 13 residues. When replicate PCRs were run on sorted subsets, they used 150 to 200 ng DNA, about 30,000 T cell genomes. The protocol was immunoSEQ multiplex PCR, while the TCRdb copy is restricted to in-frame clones and leaves out a portion. The table includes around 2.5 million clones, 90% to 95% detected once. Comments on this clone: The antigen remains undetermined.

Source material: naive CD4+ T cells from PBMCs. Noted subset: CD45RA+ positively selected. The sequence was obtained from a man aged 18 to 29 in good health. Some clones in this sample may be carry-over from other donors' samples. The genes are TRBV7-9 and TRBJ2-7; D is uncertain. Here the CDR3 DNA reads TGTGCCAGCAGCTTAGCCTGGACCGGTTCGTGGTACTTC. It specifies CASSLAWTGSWYF.